This TCR beta chain was recovered during a study of blood T cells in healthy people across ages. General study results and limits: Per million T cells, TCR beta diversity dropped roughly linearly as age increased.

Caucasian individuals from Russia who were healthy and aged roughly 6 to 100 acted as donors. This clonotype occurred a few times. Its antigen is not identified. The use of a sample-barcoded 5' primer and a J-beta primer mix characterized a second PCR of about 7 to 12 cycles. Each cDNA molecule received a tag from a template-switch adaptor that had 12 random nucleotides. TCRdb called the 5' RACE reads again in MiXCR, with one record for every CDR3 protein. The profile shows about 2 million distinct CDR3 sequences, approximately 50% of them singletons. Germline V gives CDR1 SQVTM, CDR2 ANQGSEA. This CDR3 has 15 residues. The germline V and J ends were trimmed by 6 bases and 2 bases, with 18 bases remaining between them.

The chain joins TRBV29-1 to TRBJ2-3; possibly TRBD2 for D (6 bases). This TCR was sampled from a woman in her forties in good health. The sequencing input was blood. CDR3 sequence: CSVVIAETTTDTQYF. DNA of the CDR3: TGCAGCGTGGTGATAGCGGAAACAACCACAGATACGCAGTATTTT.